The present T cell receptor beta chain was sequenced within a study of blood T cells in healthy people across ages. Study-level background: Through template switching, about one barcoded beta molecule was captured per two T cells, as measured in model experiments. General study points: TCR beta diversity was tightly associated with the proportion of naive T cells.

Alongside a J-beta primer mix, a sample-barcoded 5' primer served in a second PCR lasting about 7 to 11 cycles. TCRdb recomputed calls from the 5' RACE reads with MiXCR, one row per CDR3 protein. This sample has around 820,000 distinct CDR3 sequences, with 25% found just once. Comments on this clonotype: Its antigen is currently unknown.

Researchers report isolating at least 6 million PBMCs per sample. The V gene end was trimmed by 5 bases and the J gene end by 2 bases; junction bases not matched to a gene: 10. The germline V gene encodes CDR1 SEHNR and CDR2 FQNEAQ (reference sequence). This CDR3 is 16 amino acids long. These data were also filed under a second study, of T cells of mothers and their children.

Sequencing was performed on blood. The sequence came from a boy aged 5-17 years in good health. The chain uses TRBV7-9 and TRBJ2-5, with TRBD1 matching over 8 bases. The CDR3 is CASSDGTGVPQETQYF. CDR3 DNA: TGTGCCAGCAGCGATGGGACAGGAGTTCCACAAGAGACCCAGTACTTC. Filled out from reference TRBV7-9 and TRBJ2-5, the complete variable domain reads DTGVSQNPRHKITKRGQNVTFRCDPISEHNRLYWYRQTLGQGPEFLTYFQNEAQLEKSRLLSDRFSAERPKGSFSTLEIQRTEQGDSAMYLCASSDGTGVPQETQYFGPGTRLLVL.